The rows below give T cell receptor beta chains drawn from one sample of a study of T cells in localized non-small cell lung cancer. The method was immunoSEQ multiplex PCR; TCRdb's version includes in-frame clones alone and lacks a portion of them. The sample contains tens of thousands of clones, less than 90% of which appear only once. The sample was peripheral blood, taken before any cancer treatment. All receptors derive from a male donor older than 55 with stage III squamous cell lung carcinoma. Each CDR3 is given with its conserved first and last residue. The order of the fields is V gene, D gene, J gene, CDR3 protein. A D gene is named only where the DNA matches it firmly.

TRBV15	-	TRBJ2-3	CAFGMRDVTDTQYF
TRBV19	TRBD2	TRBJ2-3	CASSNRGVGTDTQYF
TRBV6-1	TRBD1	TRBJ2-1	CASSSAFPGQPFF
TRBV5-1	-	TRBJ1-6	CASSLEGQNSPLHF
TRBV5-4	TRBD1	TRBJ2-3	CASSPNRGQGTDTQYF
TRBV2	-	TRBJ2-1	CASVPDSNNEQFF
TRBV9	-	TRBJ2-1	CASSVAGIGLSYNEQFF
TRBV5-1	-	TRBJ2-5	CASSLANPLQETQYF
TRBV28	-	TRBJ1-1	CASSLWNTEAFF
TRBV30	TRBD1	TRBJ1-5	CAWSRGQGNQPQHF
TRBV11-2	-	TRBJ1-1	CASSQTGGEAFF
TRBV4-1	TRBD1	TRBJ2-7	CASSHGTGGTYEQYF
TRBV6-5	-	TRBJ1-5	CASSVQIYQPQHF
TRBV27	-	TRBJ2-5	CASGRTAETQYF
TRBV5-4	-	TRBJ1-6	CASSPGKGSYNSPLHF
TRBV28	-	TRBJ1-2	CASYSGTLVGYTF
TRBV19	-	TRBJ1-1	CASQEGLNTEAFF
TRBV2	TRBD2	TRBJ2-3	CASSGTSIRTDTQYF
TRBV7-2	-	TRBJ2-1	CASSFGSSYNEQFF
TRBV10-3	-	TRBJ2-1	CAISERGAPANEQFF
TRBV27	TRBD1	TRBJ1-1	CASSLYDRGTEAFF
TRBV5-1	TRBD2	TRBJ2-3	CASSERPSGGGRTQYF
TRBV2	-	TRBJ2-3	CASSEGHSSTDTQYF
TRBV7-3	-	TRBJ1-6	CASSAEAGLGSPLHF
TRBV20-1	-	TRBJ2-5	CSARAPSTQYF
TRBV6-6	TRBD1	TRBJ1-6	CAMAEGARNSPLHF
TRBV28	-	TRBJ2-1	CASLMGGGLDNEQFF
TRBV14	-	TRBJ2-5	CASSQDRLARETQYF
TRBV9	TRBD2	TRBJ2-3	CASSHDERGISTDTQYF
TRBV11-1	-	TRBJ1-2	CASSPTDRANYGYTF
TRBV7-8	-	TRBJ1-3	CASSRQEAPNTIYF
TRBV2	-	TRBJ1-4	CASSIQGATNEKLFF
TRBV19	-	TRBJ1-2	CASSLRTEGGYTF
TRBV5-4	TRBD1	TRBJ1-2	CASSSGGGRDGYTF
TRBV18	-	TRBJ1-5	CASSPPIGEPQHF
TRBV5-1	TRBD1	TRBJ2-6	CASSAPDRTSGANVLTF
TRBV4-1	-	TRBJ1-2	CASSQPQGNYGYTF
TRBV29-1	-	TRBJ2-3	CSVEPPRGHTDTQYF
TRBV5-1	-	TRBJ2-5	CASSFGQAGGETQYF
TRBV18	-	TRBJ1-1	CASSAVGARDTEAFF
TRBV19	-	TRBJ1-6	CASSIRQYNSPLHF
TRBV7-9	-	TRBJ1-2	CASSLGVGPRGYTF
TRBV15	-	TRBJ1-4	CATSRERATVEKLFF
TRBV27	TRBD2	TRBJ2-3	CASSAGTSGALIDTQYF
TRBV19	TRBD1	TRBJ1-4	CASSIATGQGKEKLFF
TRBV6-5	-	TRBJ1-4	CASSRLSNEKLFF
TRBV7-2	TRBD1	TRBJ1-2	CASSLGQGAGYTF
TRBV7-9	TRBD1	TRBJ1-2	CASSLEGQGSYGYTF
TRBV19	-	TRBJ1-2	CASSIISSYGYTF
TRBV7-9	-	TRBJ2-3	CASSAGGNTQYF
TRBV5-1	-	TRBJ1-1	CASSSNTEAFF
TRBV28	-	TRBJ1-6	CASSLLSSPLHF
TRBV19	-	TRBJ2-2	CASSIDRSTGELFF
TRBV5-1	-	TRBJ1-4	CASSQGGGLDEKLFF